A selection of T cell receptor beta chains follows, all from one sample in a study of chemoradiotherapy in HPV16-positive cancers. The data were produced by immunoSEQ multiplex PCR, yet TCRdb's version contains in-frame clones alone and is incomplete. The sample has roughly 4,100 clones, roughly 80% seen once. Sampling took place from a patient who underwent chemoradiotherapy. Source of these receptors: a human donor with HPV-associated anogenital cancer. The CDR3 runs from the conserved cysteine through the conserved F or W. D genes are given only for firm matches.

TRBV29-1	TRBD2	TRBJ2-1	CSVDSGGLTYNEQFF
TRBV6-6	.	TRBJ1-4	CASGESRINEKLFF
TRBV10-3	.	TRBJ1-5	CAISAARGDQPQHF
TRBV30	.	.	CAWEGLSYEQYF
TRBV28	.	TRBJ1-2	CASSYMSREQGYTF
TRBV18	.	TRBJ1-1	CASSLQVTNTEAFF
TRBV11-2	.	TRBJ1-1	CASSFIGSDTEAFF
TRBV7-9	.	TRBJ1-1	CASSLGEATEAFF
TRBV19	TRBD1	TRBJ2-3	CASSPPGQGPDTQYF
TRBV7-9	TRBD1	TRBJ1-1	CASRYRDRLNTEAFF
TRBV28	TRBD1	TRBJ2-1	CASRLQGARYNEQFF
TRBV11-2	.	TRBJ1-1	CASSLVFSEAFF
TRBV9	TRBD2	TRBJ2-2	CASSDSGGPNTGELFF
TRBV7-2	.	TRBJ1-2	CASSTANYGYTF
TRBV7-9	.	TRBJ2-7	CASSLAWDQEYF